These 9 T cell receptor beta chains came from one sample sequenced in a study of human T cells and chemical hapten exposure. The time point here: patch test 3, about 24 weeks after DPC sensitization. The sample's treatment: therapeutic diphenylcyclopropenone sensitization with weekly scalp DPC. Before extraction, the whole blood was not fractionated, and total RNA was taken from it. MiXCR, applied by TCRdb to the RACE reads, yields one record per CDR3 protein. The profile shows 30,000 to 40,000 distinct CDR3 sequences, approximately 12% of them singletons. The specimen was whole blood, collected in connection with sensitization to the hapten diphenylcyclopropenone (DPC). These receptors were obtained from a woman aged 40-49 years with alopecia areata. Some clones in this sample may be carry-over from other donors' samples.

This sequence joins TRBV4-3 and TRBJ1-2, with 7 bases aligning to TRBD1. The CDR3 is 16 amino acids. With 0 bases clipped from V and 4 bases from J, the junction kept 8 bases outside the gene matches. Germline V gene data show CDR1 as LGHNA and CDR2 as YSLEER. The CDR3 nucleotides are TGCGCCAGCAGCCAAGAACGACAGGGCTGGGCCTATGGCTACACCTTC. Amino acids: CASSQERQGWAYGYTF.

The chain uses TRBV5-1 and TRBJ2-5; tentative D call: TRBD2 (6 bases). This CDR3 has 15 residues. The germline gives CDR1 SGHRS, CDR2 YFSETQ. V was cut by 5 bases and J by 5 bases, with 19 bases left in between. The CDR3 loop is CASSTGTPRTETQYF. CDR3 in DNA: TGCGCCAGCAGTACGGGGACTCCGAGGACGGAGACCCAGTACTTC.

This clonotype was found a few times. The junction departs from the called germline gene at one end, perhaps through a read error. V and J are TRBV13 and TRBJ2-7; the match to TRBD2 covers 11 bases. Germline V lookup: CDR1 PRHDT, CDR2 FYEKMQ (reference sequence). This CDR3 region has 18 residues. DNA for the CDR3: TGTGCCAGCAGCCCTCCTTCCCGCAGACTAGCGGGATCCTCCGAGCAGTACTTC. Its translation: CASSPPSRRLAGSSEQYF.

The chain combines TRBV5-1 with TRBJ2-1; D perhaps matches TRBD1 (6 bases). Germline values: CDR1 SGHRS, CDR2 YFSETQ. The ends were cut back, 4 bases at V and 2 bases at J, with 22 bases in the middle. CDR3 length: 18 amino acids. Here the CDR3 reads CASSGRTSGQITYNEQFF. DNA for the CDR3: TGCGCCAGCAGCGGACGAACCAGTGGACAGATTACCTACAATGAGCAGTTCTTC.

This clonotype turned up a few times. The V call is TRBV5-1, the J call TRBJ1-2; D is possibly TRBD1 (5 bases). Germline CDR1 SGHRS, CDR2 YFSETQ. This CDR3 contains 15 residues. With 6 bases removed from V and 4 bases from J, the gap between germline ends came to 19 bases. This chain's CDR3 is CASNPSVGTGYGYTF. In DNA, the CDR3 is TGCGCCAGCAATCCCAGCGTGGGGACGGGCTATGGCTACACCTTC.

This clonotype came up a few times. V and J are TRBV10-3 and TRBJ1-1; no firm D call. The CDR3 totals 14 residues. V was clipped by 11 bases and J by 0 bases, with 16 bases between them. Germline CDR1 ENHRY, CDR2 SYGVKD. The CDR3 protein is CASTEAGLNTEAFF. In DNA, the CDR3 is TGTGCCTCGACCGAGGCAGGTCTGAACACTGAAGCTTTCTTT.

Only a few counts were recorded for this clonotype. The chain recombines TRBV3-1 with TRBJ2-3, with TRBD2 identical over 9 bases. V lost 6 bases to trimming and J lost 1 base; unmatched junction nucleotides: 2. The germline gives CDR1 LGHDT, CDR2 YNNKEL (reference sequence). The CDR3 sequence is 14 residues long. The CDR3 sequence is CASRPSGGTDTQYF. CDR3 nucleotides: TGTGCCAGCAGACCTAGCGGGGGCACAGATACGCAGTATTTT.

V gene TRBV7-2 combines with J gene TRBJ2-5; unclear D gene. The CDR3 sequence is 11 residues long. Germline loops: CDR1 SGHTA, CDR2 FQGNSA. V was cut by 1 base and J by 4 bases, with 1 base left in between. Written as DNA, the CDR3 is TGTGCCAGCAGCTTAGTAGAGACCCAGTACTTC. Its translation is CASSLVETQYF.

Many counts were recorded for this clonotype. Germline and junction disagree at one end, which may indicate a read error. The chain employs TRBV6-6 and TRBJ1-2; 7 nucleotides align to TRBD1. The CDR3 has 13 residues. The germline CDR1 and CDR2 sequences are MNHNY and SVGAGI (reference sequence). DNA of the CDR3: TGTGCCAGCAGTTACTTAGGGACAGAGGGCCTCAAATTC. Residues: CASSYLGTEGLKF.